These 21 T cell receptor beta chains were all obtained from the same sample, sequenced in a study of early T cells in non-severe SARS-CoV-2 infection. TCRdb passed the 5' RACE reads through MiXCR, listing each CDR3 protein once. The sample has about 26,000 distinct CDR3 sequences, about 3.8% seen once. Material: whole blood. The receptor source for this set is an adult who was a healthcare worker with PCR-confirmed SARS-CoV-2 infection or an uninfected control (not recorded which).

This clonotype showed up many times. V gene TRBV7-3 combines with J gene TRBJ2-3, with 9 bases identical to TRBD1. J gave up 5 bases and V 5 bases, and 2 bases lay outside the gene matches. The CDR3 totals 13 residues. Germline CDR1 reads SGHTA; CDR2 reads FQGTGA. Written as DNA, the CDR3 is TGTGCCAGCAGCCGACAGGGGGAAGATACGCAGTATTTT. This translates into CASSRQGEDTQYF. Using reference TRBV7-3 and TRBJ2-3 for the parts outside the CDR3, the full variable domain is GAGVSQTPSNKVTEKGKYVELRCDPISGHTALYWYRQSLGQGPEFLIYFQGTGAADDSGLPNDRFFAVRPEGSVSTLKIQRTERGDSAVYLCASSRQGEDTQYFGPGTRLTVL.

This clonotype was recorded many times. The genes are TRBV11-2 and TRBJ2-3; TRBD2 agrees at 12 bases. The CDR3 sequence is 18 residues long. V lost 3 bases to trimming and J lost 4 bases; unmatched junction nucleotides: 11. Germline assignment: CDR1 SGHAT and CDR2 FQNNGV. CDR3 sequence (DNA): TGTGCCAGCAGCTTGGGGCCGAAGACTAGCGGGAGCGCAGATACGCAGTATTTT. It encodes CASSLGPKTSGSADTQYF.

The table lists this clonotype with many counts. V and J are TRBV7-2 and TRBJ2-1; the D gene is possibly TRBD1 (5 bases). The germline V and J ends were trimmed by 1 base and 6 bases, with 7 bases remaining between them. Germline V CDR1 and CDR2: SGHTA, FQGNSA. The CDR3 contains 13 residues. The CDR3, as DNA: TGTGCCAGCAGCTTAGGTACAGGCAATGAGCAGTTCTTC. Its translation: CASSLGTGNEQFF.

Ten or more counts support this clonotype. This chain joins TRBV4-1 and TRBJ2-5; perhaps D is TRBD1 or TRBD2 (5 bases each). The CDR3 covers 16 residues. Germline CDR1 MGHRA, CDR2 YSYEKL. Deletions cut 2 bases from V and 5 bases from J, with 18 bases between. The DNA for the CDR3 is TGCGCCAGCAGCCAAAGGGACCCGACGCAGGGCGAGACCCAGTACTTC. Amino acids: CASSQRDPTQGETQYF.

This clonotype was detected many times. The V and J genes are TRBV4-1 and TRBJ2-1, with TRBD1 matching 7 bases. After removal of 2 bases from V and 5 bases from J, the junction contained 6 bases not matched to a gene. Germline CDR1 and CDR2: MGHRA and YSYEKL. This CDR3 has 15 amino acids. In nucleotides, the CDR3 is TGCGCCAGCAGCCAAAGGGGGCGCGACAACAATGAGCAGTTCTTC. The encoded protein is CASSQRGRDNNEQFF.

Relative to its sample, this clonotype is medium-sized (0.01 to 0.1%). V gene TRBV2 combines with J gene TRBJ1-4; D might be TRBD1 (5 bases). CDR3 length equals 15 residues. Germline CDR1 reads SNHLY; CDR2 reads FYNNEI. With 2 bases removed from V and 2 bases from J, the gap between germline ends came to 9 bases. Here the CDR3 reads CASSEPGATNEKLFF. As DNA, the CDR3 is TGTGCCAGCAGTGAACCCGGGGCCACTAATGAAAAACTGTTTTTT.

This clonotype has ten or more counts. The chain carries TRBV6-5 and TRBJ2-7; a weak D match, TRBD2 (6 bases). The CDR3 extends over 15 amino acids. From germline, CDR1 is MNHEY and CDR2 SVGAGI. Deletions cut 0 bases from V and 2 bases from J, with 11 bases between. The CDR3 sequence: CASSYSLTSPYEQYF. CDR3 DNA sequence: TGTGCCAGCAGTTACTCGCTAACTAGCCCCTACGAGCAGTACTTC.

The chain employs TRBV7-2 and TRBJ2-3, with 8 bases aligning to TRBD2. CDR3 length: 13 residues. The V gene end was trimmed by 6 bases and the J gene end by 4 bases; junction bases not matched to a gene: 3. Germline V gives CDR1 SGHTA, CDR2 FQGNSA. As DNA, the CDR3 is TGTGCCAGCAGGGGAGCGGGAGCAGATACGCAGTATTTT. Translated, it gives CASRGAGADTQYF.

This clonotype was picked up many times. The J gene is TRBJ1-5, the V gene TRBV24-1, with D possibly matching TRBD1 (5 bases). V shed 2 bases and J shed 5 bases, with 27 bases lying between them. This CDR3 has 20 amino acids. Looked up from germline, CDR1 is KGHDR and CDR2 is SFDVKD. The CDR3 here is CATSDWRPGRSNYVDQPQHF. The CDR3, as DNA: TGTGCCACCAGTGATTGGAGGCCGGGACGGTCCAATTACGTAGATCAGCCCCAGCATTTT.

In this sample, this clonotype is medium-sized. The V and J genes are TRBV7-2 and TRBJ2-3; a weak D match, TRBD2 (5 bases). This CDR3 region has 15 residues. Per the germline V gene, CDR1 is SGHTA and CDR2 is FQGNSA. Trimming took off 4 bases at V and 5 bases at J, with 16 bases between the two ends. CDR3 protein: CASSSTSGGRDTQYF. The CDR3 region has the DNA TGTGCCAGCAGCTCAACCTCTGGAGGTCGAGATACGCAGTATTTT.

V gene TRBV20-1 combines with J gene TRBJ1-6, with D perhaps TRBD1 (5 bases). The CDR3 covers 15 residues. The V gene lost 2 bases and the J gene lost 8 bases, with 16 bases spanning the gap. CDR1 is DFQATT and CDR2 is SNEGSKA in the germline V gene (reference sequence). The CDR3 spells CSARNRQHGDSPLHF. In DNA form, the CDR3 reads TGCAGTGCTAGAAACCGACAGCACGGAGATTCACCCCTCCACTTT.

A few counts support this clonotype. The rearrangement links TRBV6-2 or TRBV6-3 to TRBJ2-1, with D possibly matching TRBD2 (5 bases). Trimming took off 5 bases at V and 4 bases at J, with 12 bases between the two ends. The CDR3 sequence is 14 residues long. The V gene's germline CDR1 is MNHEY and CDR2 SVGEGT. The CDR3: CASSPGRAYNEQFF. The CDR3 region has the DNA TGTGCCAGCAGTCCCGGGCGGGCTTACAATGAGCAGTTCTTC.

This clonotype was seen more than once but under ten times. The chain combines TRBV12-3 or TRBV12-4 with TRBJ1-5; maybe TRBD1 (6 bases). V was trimmed by 7 bases and J by 4 bases, leaving 20 bases between them. The CDR3 is made up of 16 amino acids. Here the CDR3 reads CASTSSLNRENQPQHF. The CDR3 nucleotides are TGTGCCAGCACCTCTTCACTAAACAGGGAGAATCAGCCCCAGCATTTT.

In its sample, this clonotype was seen many times. V is TRBV19 and J is TRBJ1-2; D is unclear. CDR1 and CDR2 from the germline V gene are LNHDA and SQIVND (reference sequence). Trimming pared 3 bases from V and 6 bases from J, leaving 8 bases between. The CDR3 spans 12 residues. CDR3 loop: CASSIDIHGYTF. The CDR3 DNA is TGTGCCAGTAGTATTGACATACATGGCTACACCTTC.

This clonotype was recorded many times. V gene TRBV5-1 combines with J gene TRBJ2-3, with D tentatively TRBD1 (5 bases). Germline values: CDR1 SGHRS, CDR2 YFSETQ. This CDR3 has 15 residues. Trimming took 0 bases from V and 8 from J, leaving 16 bases between them. The CDR3 bases are TGCGCCAGCAGCTTGGTAGGGGCCCGCGCAGGTACGCAGTATTTT. Amino acids: CASSLVGARAGTQYF.

The sample holds many counts of this clonotype. This chain uses TRBV6-6 with TRBJ2-3, with unresolved D. V was cut by 0 bases and J by 1 base, with 11 bases left in between. CDR1 is MNHNY, CDR2 SVGAGI, per germline (reference sequence). The CDR3 has 16 residues. The CDR3 DNA sequence: TGTGCCAGCAGTTACTCGACGGGCCAGGGCACAGATACGCAGTATTTT. The encoded protein is CASSYSTGQGTDTQYF.

This clonotype came up many times. The chain joins TRBV7-3 to TRBJ2-1, with D perhaps matching TRBD1 (6 bases). Trimming took off 4 bases at V and 8 bases at J, with 15 bases between the two ends. CDR1 is SGHTA and CDR2 is FQGTGA in the germline V gene. The CDR3 totals 14 residues. The CDR3 DNA reads TGTGCCAGCAGCTCCTTCGAAACAGGGTATGAGCAGTTCTTC. It translates to CASSSFETGYEQFF.

This clonotype showed up just a few times. V usage is TRBV12-3 or TRBV12-4 and J usage is TRBJ2-2, with D hard to call. The CDR3 covers 14 residues. Trimming took off 3 bases at V and 1 base at J, with 6 bases between the two ends. The CDR3 spells CASSFRQNTGELFF. The DNA of the CDR3 is TGTGCCAGCAGTTTCCGACAGAACACCGGGGAGCTGTTTTTT.

There are many counts of this clonotype. V gene TRBV12-3 or TRBV12-4 combines with J gene TRBJ1-6; 8 bases map to TRBD1. J was trimmed by 1 base and V by 5 bases; bases with no gene match: 7. The CDR3 extends over 17 amino acids. The CDR3: CASSQRDRQSYNSPLHF. The CDR3 bases are TGTGCCAGCAGTCAACGGGACAGGCAGTCCTATAATTCACCCCTCCACTTT.

This clonotype was counted many times. The chain is built from TRBV5-1 and TRBJ1-1; D is uncertain. V was cut by 4 bases and J by 1 base, with 8 bases left in between. Germline lookup yields CDR1 SGHRS and CDR2 YFSETQ. The CDR3 runs 13 residues. In DNA form, the CDR3 reads TGCGCCAGCAGCGAGAATTCGAACACTGAAGCTTTCTTT. It yields the protein CASSENSNTEAFF.

As to this clonotype: At one end, the junction sequence differs from germline, possibly due to a read error. This chain uses TRBV29-1 with TRBJ2-7; D is unclear. CDR1 and CDR2 from the germline V gene are SQVTM and ANQGSEA. CDR3 length: 11 residues. CDR3 protein: CSVENRGVSTF. The CDR3 DNA is TGCAGCGTTGAAAATCGTGGGGTTTCTACTTTC.